Shown below are 22 T cell receptor beta chains from a single sample sequenced in a study of beta chain features in type 1 diabetes. Study-level results: Patients with Type 1 diabetes showed moderately but significantly shorter TCRB CDR3s in all four CD4+ subsets.

The antigens of these receptors remain unknown. Every isolated RNA sample was fully reverse transcribed, so sequencing captured expressed TCRB transcripts. Some clones are missing from TCRdb's copy, which holds only in-frame ones; the method was immunoSEQ multiplex PCR. The sample yields around 600,000 clones, 12% seen once. The sequencing input was naive CD4+ T cells from blood. These receptors were taken from a man younger than 40 with type 1 diabetes.

The chain carries TRBV5-1 and TRBJ2-2; tentative D call: TRBD1 (6 bases). With 1 base removed from V and 4 bases from J, the gap between germline ends came to 14 bases. From germline, CDR1 is SGHRS and CDR2 YFSETQ. The CDR3 is 16 residues long. In DNA, the CDR3 is TGCGCCAGCAGCTTGTATCTGGGGGCGGCCACCGGGGAGCTGTTTTTT. Translating gives CASSLYLGAATGELFF.

J is TRBJ1-2 and V is TRBV28; D is undetermined. V lost 3 bases to trimming and J lost 6 bases, with 8 bases between them. The germline V gene encodes CDR1 MDHEN and CDR2 SYDVKM. The CDR3 sequence is 12 residues long. CDR3 sequence reads: CASSFIRDGYTF. The CDR3 nucleotides read TGTGCCAGCAGTTTTATCCGGGATGGCTACACCTTC.

This clone was seen only a few times. V is TRBV29-1 and J is TRBJ2-7; TRBD2 aligns across 10 bases. The CDR3 is made up of 11 amino acids. CDR1 SQVTM and CDR2 ANQGSEA come from the germline V gene. Here the CDR3 DNA reads TGCAACCCTAGCGGGGGCTACGAGCAGTACTTC. Translation gives CNPSGGYEQYF.

Written as DNA, the CDR3 is TGTGCCAGCAGCTTAAGGGATGGGGACTCCTACAATGAGCAGTTCTTC. Amino acid sequence: CASSLRDGDSYNEQFF. The gene calls are TRBV7-2 and TRBJ2-1, with unresolved D. The CDR3 is 16 amino acids. V lost 2 bases and J 0 bases, leaving 11 bases between the germline ends. The germline V gene encodes CDR1 SGHTA and CDR2 FQGNSA.

This clone came up a few times. The chain employs TRBV4-3 and TRBJ2-7; 9 positions match TRBD1. The V gene end was trimmed by 1 base and the J gene end by 3 bases; junction bases not matched to a gene: 22. The CDR3 spans 21 residues. Germline CDR1 reads LGHNA; CDR2 reads YSLEER. The CDR3 reads CASSQAHLGTGLPSIIYEQYF. Written as DNA, the CDR3 is TGCGCCAGCAGCCAAGCACATCTCGGGACAGGGTTGCCTTCAATAATCTACGAGCAGTACTTC.

This clone was counted a single time. The V and J genes are TRBV4-2 and TRBJ1-5, with a weak D call TRBD1 (5 bases). V was clipped by 2 bases and J by 2 bases, with 10 bases between them. The CDR3 covers 15 residues. Germline assignment: CDR1 LGHNA and CDR2 YNFKEQ. CDR3 protein: CASSQTPTGNQPQHF. CDR3 nucleotides: TGTGCCAGCAGCCAAACCCCGACAGGCAATCAGCCCCAGCATTTT.

Regarding this clone: The sample holds other DNA sequences that translate to the same CDR3. The chain combines TRBV7-3 with TRBJ2-2; 11 nucleotides match TRBD1. The CDR3 extends over 15 amino acids. Losses at the gene ends were 5 bases for V and 5 bases for J; bases not matched to a gene: 4. The germline V gene encodes CDR1 SGHTA and CDR2 FQGTGA. CDR3 protein: CASSPGTGGTGELFF. The CDR3 DNA reads as TGTGCCAGCAGCCCCGGGACAGGGGGAACCGGGGAGCTGTTTTTT.

The V and J genes are TRBV25-1 and TRBJ2-3; either TRBD1 or TRBD2 may supply D (6 bases each). Germline CDR1 is MGHDK and CDR2 is SYGVNS. The CDR3 has 16 amino acids. V dropped 3 bases and J dropped 1 base, with 14 bases sitting between them. The CDR3 reads CASSDSPGAGTDTQYF. The CDR3 nucleotides read TGTGCCAGCAGTGACAGTCCGGGGGCGGGCACAGATACGCAGTATTTT.

The table lists this clone with a few counts. CDR3 DNA: TGTGCCAGCAGCTTAGTGTCCAGGGAAGGCGAGCAGTACTTC. It translates to CASSLVSREGEQYF. The chain has TRBV7-2 and TRBJ2-7; tentative D call: TRBD1 (5 bases). The CDR3 has 14 residues. V lost 1 base and J 6 bases, leaving 13 bases between the germline ends. Germline CDR1 SGHTA, CDR2 FQGNSA.

This chain uses TRBV5-6 with TRBJ2-7; 7 bases are a match to TRBD1. The CDR3 is made up of 14 amino acids. CDR1 SGHDT and CDR2 YYEEEE come from the germline V gene. With 2 bases clipped from V and 0 bases from J, the junction kept 2 bases outside the gene matches. DNA for the CDR3: TGTGCCAGCAGCTTTGGACAGGACTCCTACGAGCAGTACTTC. Amino acid sequence: CASSFGQDSYEQYF.

This clone has more than one count but fewer than ten. This chain uses TRBV28 with TRBJ2-6; D not resolved. Trimming took 4 bases from V and 1 from J, leaving 5 bases between them. The germline V gene has CDR1 MDHEN and CDR2 SYDVKM. CDR3 length equals 14 residues. CDR3 region: CASSSQSGANVLTF. DNA of the CDR3: TGTGCCAGCAGTTCTCAGTCTGGGGCCAACGTCCTGACTTTC.

This clone was counted only a few times. This chain uses TRBV29-1 with TRBJ2-7; D not resolved. The CDR3 runs to 13 residues. The V end lost 7 bases, the J end lost 5 bases, and 18 bases lay between the germline ends. Per the germline V gene, CDR1 is SQVTM and CDR2 is ANQGSEA. The CDR3 DNA reads as TGCAGCGCCCTACACCATCGAGGCGACGAGCAGTACTTC. Amino acids: CSALHHRGDEQYF.

The chain combines TRBV29-1 with TRBJ1-1; D gene ambiguous. Trimming cost V 5 bases and J 4 bases, with 14 bases left between them. Germline CDR1 is SQVTM and CDR2 is ANQGSEA. CDR3 size: 13 residues. The CDR3 sequence: CSVIGRLITEAFF. CDR3 DNA: TGCAGCGTTATCGGACGGTTGATCACTGAAGCTTTCTTT. Full variable domain (remainder filled in from reference TRBV29-1 and TRBJ1-1): SAVISQKPSRDICQRGTSLTIQCQVDSQVTMMFWYRQQPGQSLTLIATANQGSEATYESGFVIDKFPISRPNLTFSTLTVSNMSPEDSSIYLCSVIGRLITEAFFGQGTRLTVV.

This chain uses TRBV7-2 with TRBJ2-4; D is possibly TRBD1 (6 bases). The CDR3 consists of 15 residues. From germline, CDR1 is SGHTA and CDR2 FQGNSA. The V end lost 4 bases, the J end lost 0 bases, and 10 bases lay between the germline ends. The CDR3 DNA sequence: TGTGCCAGCAGCTCTACAGGGTTAGCCAAAAACATTCAGTACTTC. This encodes CASSSTGLAKNIQYF.

This sequence joins TRBV6-5 and TRBJ2-7; D not resolved. In germline, CDR1 is MNHEY, CDR2 SVGAGI. This CDR3 has 15 residues. With 7 bases removed from V and 3 bases from J, the gap between germline ends came to 19 bases. CDR3 in DNA: TGTGCCAGCACCAAAAATTGGGGTAGTATCTACGAGCAGTACTTC. Protein product: CASTKNWGSIYEQYF.

The V gene is TRBV2, the J gene TRBJ1-5, with D possibly matching TRBD1 (6 bases). The V end was cut by 6 bases, the J end by 2 bases, with 11 bases between. Germline-derived CDR1 and CDR2 are SNHLY and FYNNEI. This CDR3 has 14 residues. CDR3 nucleotides: TGTGCCAGCAGCCAACAGGGCCGCAATCAGCCCCAGCATTTT. Translating gives CASSQQGRNQPQHF.

Only a few counts were recorded for this clone. The rearrangement joins TRBV9 to TRBJ2-5, with D hard to call. The V end lost 4 bases, the J end lost 4 bases, and 14 bases lay between the germline ends. Looked up from germline, CDR1 is SGDLS and CDR2 is YYNGEE. This CDR3 spans 14 amino acids. The DNA of the CDR3 is TGTGCCAGCAGCTCTACTATAAACCCAGAGACCCAGTACTTC. It yields the protein CASSSTINPETQYF.

The chain couples TRBV6-5 to TRBJ1-2; D gene uncertain. V was cut by 6 bases and J by 8 bases, with 16 bases left in between. The CDR3 covers 13 residues. CDR1 MNHEY and CDR2 SVGAGI come from the germline V gene. CDR3 nucleotide sequence: TGTGCCAGCAGCATAGGCCCCCTGCGAGGCTACACCTTC. Its protein product is CASSIGPLRGYTF.

This chain joins TRBV5-1 and TRBJ2-6; D is undetermined. The V gene lost 5 bases and the J gene lost 0 bases, with 9 bases spanning the gap. CDR1 is SGHRS and CDR2 is YFSETQ in the germline V gene. There are 15 residues in the CDR3. CDR3 nucleotides: TGCGCCAGCAGTCGTTCCGTCTCTGGGGCCAACGTCCTGACTTTC. Its translation: CASSRSVSGANVLTF.

The J gene is TRBJ2-1, the V gene TRBV19; the match to TRBD2 covers 7 bases. The length of the CDR3 is 16 residues. CDR1 is LNHDA and CDR2 is SQIVND in the germline V gene (reference sequence). V lost 5 bases and J lost 0; bases outside the gene matches: 7. CDR3 in amino acids: CASSPLADFSYNEQFF. The CDR3 DNA reads TGTGCCAGTAGTCCTCTAGCGGACTTCTCCTACAATGAGCAGTTCTTC.

A few counts support this clone. This chain links TRBV4-3 with TRBJ1-2, with D perhaps TRBD1 (5 bases). CDR1 and CDR2 (germline): LGHNA, YSLEER. The CDR3 loop spans 14 amino acids. The germline V and J ends were trimmed by 5 bases and 0 bases, with 10 bases remaining between them. The CDR3 region has the DNA TGCGCCAGCAGCTCTCGACAGCCTAACTATGGCTACACCTTC. This encodes CASSSRQPNYGYTF.

The table lists this clone with a few counts. This rearrangement joins TRBV10-1 to TRBJ2-5, with TRBD1 matching over 8 bases. Germline CDR1 WNHNN, CDR2 SYGVQD (reference sequence). Unmatched junction bases numbered 7, after V lost 3 bases and J lost 4 bases. This CDR3 is 15 amino acids long. The CDR3 spells CASSDPKQGVETQYF. In DNA form, the CDR3 reads TGCGCCAGCAGTGATCCGAAACAGGGGGTAGAGACCCAGTACTTC.